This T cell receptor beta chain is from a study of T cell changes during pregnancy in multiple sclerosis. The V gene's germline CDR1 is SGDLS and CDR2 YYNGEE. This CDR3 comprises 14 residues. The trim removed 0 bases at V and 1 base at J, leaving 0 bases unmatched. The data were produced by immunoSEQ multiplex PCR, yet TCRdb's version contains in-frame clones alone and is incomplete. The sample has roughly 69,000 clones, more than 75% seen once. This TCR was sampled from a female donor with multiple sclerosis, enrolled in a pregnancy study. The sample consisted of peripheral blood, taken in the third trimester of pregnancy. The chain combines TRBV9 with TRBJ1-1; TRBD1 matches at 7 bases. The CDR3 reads CASSVAGGNTEAFF. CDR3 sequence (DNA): TGTGCCAGCAGCGTAGCAGGGGGGAACACTGAAGCTTTCTTT.